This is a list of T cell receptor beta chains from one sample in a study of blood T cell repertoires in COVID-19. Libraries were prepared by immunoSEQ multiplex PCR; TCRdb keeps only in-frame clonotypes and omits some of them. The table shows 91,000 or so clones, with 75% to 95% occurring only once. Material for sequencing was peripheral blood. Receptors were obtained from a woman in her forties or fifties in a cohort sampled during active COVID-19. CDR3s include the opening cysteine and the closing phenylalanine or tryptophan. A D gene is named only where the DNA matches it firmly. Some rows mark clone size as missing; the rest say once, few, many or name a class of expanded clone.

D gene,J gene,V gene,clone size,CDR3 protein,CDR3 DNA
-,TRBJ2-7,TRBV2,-,CASTQGGPRGEQYF,TGTGCCAGCACGCAGGGGGGCCCCCGCGGCGAGCAGTACTTC
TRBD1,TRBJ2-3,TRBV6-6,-,CASRPPGQGTDTQYF,TGTGCCAGCAGGCCCCCGGGACAGGGGACAGATACGCAGTATTTT
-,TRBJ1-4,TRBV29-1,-,CSVEGINEKLFF,TGCAGCGTTGAAGGTATCAATGAAAAACTGTTTTTT
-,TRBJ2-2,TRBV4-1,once,CASSQMPPDSANTGELFF,TGCGCCAGCAGCCAAATGCCCCCGGACAGCGCGAACACCGGGGAGCTGTTTTTT
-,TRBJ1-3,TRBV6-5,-,CASAGAGNTIYF,TGTGCTTCCGCGGGTGCTGGAAACACCATATATTTT
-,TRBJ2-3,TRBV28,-,CASFVSGSTDTQYF,TGTGCCAGCTTCGTGTCCGGGTCCACAGATACGCAGTATTTT
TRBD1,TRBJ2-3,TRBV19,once,CASSMGTGGSNTDTQYF,TGTGCCAGTAGTATGGGAACAGGGGGCTCAAACACAGATACGCAGTATTTT
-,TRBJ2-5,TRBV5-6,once,CASSLAGNQETQYF,TGTGCCAGCAGCTTGGCGGGGAACCAAGAGACCCAGTACTTC
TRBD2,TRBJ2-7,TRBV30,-,CAWSPLAGVSYEQYF,TGTGCCTGGAGTCCACTAGCGGGGGTATCCTACGAGCAGTACTTC
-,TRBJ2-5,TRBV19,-,CASIKGETQYF,TGTGCCAGTATCAAGGGGGAGACCCAGTACTTC
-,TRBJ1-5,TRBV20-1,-,CSASYSYQPQHF,TGCAGTGCTAGTTACAGTTATCAGCCCCAGCATTTT
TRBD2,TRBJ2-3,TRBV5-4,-,CASSLGSGSSGTQYF,TGTGCCAGCAGCTTGGGTAGCGGGAGTTCTGGTACGCAGTATTTT
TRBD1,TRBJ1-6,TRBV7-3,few,CASSKAGQGAGSYNSPLHF,TGTGCCAGCAGCAAAGCGGGACAGGGAGCCGGCTCCTATAATTCACCCCTCCACTTT
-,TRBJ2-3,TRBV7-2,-,CASSLASGLGTDTQYF,TGTGCCAGCAGCTTGGCCTCGGGACTCGGCACAGATACGCAGTATTTT
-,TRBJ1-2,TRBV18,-,CASSPGVGRDYGYTF,TGTGCCAGCTCACCTGGCGTGGGGCGTGACTATGGCTACACCTTC
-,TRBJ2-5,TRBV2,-,CASSPGNSQETQYF,TGTGCCAGCAGTCCAGGGAACTCCCAAGAGACCCAGTACTTC
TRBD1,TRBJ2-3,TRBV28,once,CASSLTGVDTQYF,TGTGCCAGCAGTTTGACAGGGGTAGATACGCAGTATTTT
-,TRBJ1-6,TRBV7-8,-,CASSFRDSPLHF,TGTGCCAGCAGCTTCAGGGATTCACCCCTCCACTTT
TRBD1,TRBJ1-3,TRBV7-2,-,CASSLDRGTFYRNTIYF,TGTGCCAGCAGCTTGGACAGGGGGACCTTTTATCGGAACACCATATATTTT
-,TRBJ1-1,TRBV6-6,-,CASSFPPENTEAFF,TGTGCCAGCAGCTTTCCCCCAGAGAACACTGAAGCTTTCTTT
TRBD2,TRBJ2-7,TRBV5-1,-,CASSSGTSGRAYYEQYF,TGCGCCAGCAGCTCTGGGACTAGCGGGAGGGCCTACTACGAGCAGTACTTC
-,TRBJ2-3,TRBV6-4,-,CASSDRGGVSTDTQYF,TGTGCCAGCAGTGACAGGGGAGGAGTGAGCACAGATACGCAGTATTTT